This entry features one T cell receptor beta chain sequence. Its matching antigen is unknown. This entry comes from a study of shared clonotypes between healthy human individuals. The wider study: Three men and two women, aged 18 to 49, were donors.

The CDR3 spans 14 residues. Trimming took 4 bases from V and 3 from J, leaving 13 bases between them. The V gene's germline CDR1 is LGHNA and CDR2 YNFKEQ. Naive CD8 isolation took CD45RO-negative cells positively selected for CCR7 and excluded terminally differentiated effector memory CD45RA+ cells. Whole-study results and caveats: Donor clonotype sharing was expected to depend on sequencing depth. The researchers took only blood, and tissue repertoires probably look different.

Method: immunoSEQ multiplex PCR; TCRdb's copy keeps in-frame clones and lacks some. The table includes around 640,000 clones, around 96% detected once. This rearrangement joins TRBV4-2 to TRBJ2-7; D gene uncertain. The sequenced sample was naive CD8+ T cells sorted from blood. The sequence came from a woman in her thirties in good health. The CDR3 DNA is TGTGCCAGCAGCCCAGGCCCCCTTTACTACGAGCAGTACTTC. Translating gives CASSPGPLYYEQYF.